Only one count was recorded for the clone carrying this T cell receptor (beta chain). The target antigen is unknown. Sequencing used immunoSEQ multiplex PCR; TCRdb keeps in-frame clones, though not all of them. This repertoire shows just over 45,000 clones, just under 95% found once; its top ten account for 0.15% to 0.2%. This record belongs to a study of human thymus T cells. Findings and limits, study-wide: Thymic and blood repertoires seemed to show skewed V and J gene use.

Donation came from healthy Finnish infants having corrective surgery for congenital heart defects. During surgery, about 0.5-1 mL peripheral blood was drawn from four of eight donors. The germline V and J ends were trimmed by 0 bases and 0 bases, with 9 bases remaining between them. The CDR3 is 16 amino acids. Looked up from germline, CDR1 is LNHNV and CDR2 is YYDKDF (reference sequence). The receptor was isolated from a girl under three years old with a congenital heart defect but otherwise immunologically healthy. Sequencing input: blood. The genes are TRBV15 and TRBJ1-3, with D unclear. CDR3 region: CATSRDAGTSGNTIYF. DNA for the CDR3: TGTGCCACCAGCAGAGATGCGGGCACCTCTGGAAACACCATATATTTT.